This T cell receptor (beta chain) is drawn from a study of T cells in narcolepsy. The germline gives CDR1 MNHEY, CDR2 SMNVEV (reference sequence). V lost 4 bases and J lost 0, with 1 base in between. The CDR3 extends over 11 amino acids. Libraries were prepared by immunoSEQ multiplex PCR; TCRdb keeps only in-frame clonotypes and omits some of them. The data hold about 37,000 clones, with more than 70% observed a single time. Judged by abundance, this clone is medium-sized. As yet, its antigen is unknown. Study-wide findings and caveats: Blood of same and different patients, but not healthy controls, reportedly held recurring autoreactive clonotypes.

The chain employs TRBV27 and TRBJ2-7; D unclear. The specimen sequenced was memory (CD45RA-) CD4+ T cells from blood. This receptor was obtained from a human donor in good health. As DNA, the CDR3 is TGTGCCAGCAGTTCCTCCTACGAGCAGTACTTC. This sequence encodes CASSSSYEQYF.